Each of the 12 T cell receptor beta chains below was sequenced from the same sample in a study of T cell responses to AZD1222 COVID-19 vaccine. Using immunoSEQ multiplex PCR, the repertoire was profiled, and TCRdb retains in-frame clones only, with some absent. The table lists around 100,000 clones, 65% to 85% of them singletons, with about 9.5% in the top ten. Sequencing was performed on peripheral blood, taken on day 0 of AZD1222 vaccination. These receptors were collected from an adult in good health.

The chain links TRBV21-1 to TRBJ2-7; TRBD1, as called in the table, went unchecked against the DNA. TRBV21-1 is a pseudogene. This CDR3 is 15 amino acids long. CDR3 region: CASSKALGGTYEQYF. DNA of the CDR3: TGTGCCAGCAGCAAAGCGCTAGGGGGCACCTACGAGCAGTACTTC.

This clone was detected a few times. The chain combines TRBV6-5 with TRBJ1-2; 7 bases fit TRBD1. V was pared by 5 bases and J by 3 bases, with 3 bases of the junction left unmatched. CDR3 size: 13 residues. In germline, CDR1 is MNHEY, CDR2 SVGAGI. CDR3 in amino acids: CASSPGTDYGYTF. The CDR3 bases are TGTGCCAGCAGTCCCGGGACAGACTATGGCTACACCTTC.

The gene calls are TRBV18 and TRBJ1-1; TRBD1 matches at 9 bases. CDR1 is KGHSH and CDR2 is LQKENI in the germline V gene. V trimming: 4 bases; J trimming: 7 bases; junction bases outside the gene matches: 1. The CDR3 runs to 12 residues. The CDR3 DNA follows: TGTGCCAGCTCACGGGACAGGGATGAAGCTTTCTTT. Protein product: CASSRDRDEAFF. Variable domain in full (rest from reference TRBV18 and TRBJ1-1): NAGVMQNPRHLVRRRGQEARLRCSPMKGHSHVYWYRQLPEEGLKFMVYLQKENIIDESGMPKERFSAEFPKEGPSILRIQQVVRGDSAAYFCASSRDRDEAFFGQGTRLTVV.

The chain couples TRBV5-1 to TRBJ2-5, with unresolved D. V gave up 4 bases and J gave up 2 bases, with 6 bases separating them. Per germline, CDR1 SGHRS and CDR2 YFSETQ. The CDR3 length is 12 residues. CDR3 sequence: CASSAQQETQYF. CDR3 bases: TGCGCCAGCAGCGCACAACAAGAGACCCAGTACTTC.

The V call is TRBV6-5, the J call TRBJ1-5; TRBD1 matches at 9 bases. The V gene end was trimmed by 7 bases and the J gene end by 6 bases; junction bases not matched to a gene: 7. The CDR3 totals 14 residues. Germline V lookup: CDR1 MNHEY, CDR2 SVGAGI. The CDR3 DNA follows: TGTGCCAGCAACCCGGGACAGGGACGTCAGCCCCAGCATTTT. Translating gives CASNPGQGRQPQHF.

Comments on this clone: The same CDR3 also results from other DNA sequences found in this sample. The chain has TRBV9 and TRBJ2-7; perhaps D is TRBD1 or TRBD2 (6 bases each). The length of the CDR3 is 14 residues. Germline V gives CDR1 SGDLS, CDR2 YYNGEE. V was clipped by 0 bases and J by 3 bases, with 10 bases between them. This chain's CDR3 is CASSVEGGLYEQYF. The CDR3 bases are TGTGCCAGCAGCGTAGAGGGGGGACTCTACGAGCAGTACTTC.

This chain connects TRBV7-9 to TRBJ2-7; D gene ambiguous. Deletions cut 4 bases from V and 5 bases from J, with 9 bases between. CDR1 and CDR2 (germline): SEHNR, FQNEAQ (reference sequence). The CDR3 sequence is 12 residues long. The CDR3: CASSYRFDEQYF. The CDR3, as DNA: TGTGCCAGCAGCTACCGTTTTGACGAGCAGTACTTC.

This rearrangement joins TRBV19 to TRBJ2-1, with D possibly being TRBD2 (5 bases). CDR3 length: 17 residues. Germline V gene sequence: CDR1 LNHDA, CDR2 SQIVND (reference sequence). Trimming shortened V by 3 bases and J by 8 bases, and 23 bases separated the two germline ends. This CDR3 is CASSIRRVSVTGDEQFF. In DNA form, the CDR3 reads TGTGCCAGTAGTATTAGGCGTGTATCGGTAACCGGGGATGAGCAGTTCTTC. The full variable domain, with the rest looked up from reference TRBV19 and TRBJ2-1, is DGGITQSPKYLFRKEGQNVTLSCEQNLNHDAMYWYRQDPGQGLRLIYYSQIVNDFQKGDIAEGYSVSREKKESFPLTVTSAQKNPTAFYLCASSIRRVSVTGDEQFFGPGTRLTVL.

The rearrangement joins TRBV27 to TRBJ1-1, with D perhaps TRBD1 (6 bases). Germline CDR1 and CDR2: MNHEY and SMNVEV (reference sequence). Trimming removed 8 bases from V and 0 bases from J, with 13 bases in between. The CDR3 sequence is 14 residues long. CDR3 nucleotide sequence: TGTGCCAGCTATTCAGGGGCGTTGAACACTGAAGCTTTCTTT. It is translated as CASYSGALNTEAFF.

The chain couples TRBV29-1 to TRBJ2-7; 7 bases match TRBD1. Losses at the gene ends were 7 bases for V and 7 bases for J; bases not matched to a gene: 10. The CDR3 spans 12 residues. CDR1 SQVTM and CDR2 ANQGSEA come from the germline V gene. CDR3 bases: TGCAGCGCAAGGACAGGTCCTCGGGAGCAGTACTTC. Translation gives CSARTGPREQYF.

The chain has TRBV28 and TRBJ2-2; the D gene is possibly TRBD2 (5 bases). The CDR3 has 14 amino acids. Germline lookup yields CDR1 MDHEN and CDR2 SYDVKM. V lost 8 bases and J 3 bases, leaving 13 bases between the germline ends. This CDR3 reads CASLGSSHTGELFF. The DNA of the CDR3 is TGTGCCAGCTTGGGGTCTAGCCACACCGGGGAGCTGTTTTTT.

The rearrangement joins TRBV28 to TRBJ2-1; D gene ambiguous. The CDR3 spans 12 residues. Trimming took 3 bases from V and 9 from J, leaving 9 bases between them. CDR1 MDHEN and CDR2 SYDVKM come from the germline V gene. CDR3 nucleotide sequence: TGTGCCAGCAGTTTTCGGGTGGGTGAGCAGTTCTTC. Its translation is CASSFRVGEQFF.